Listed here are 7 T cell receptor beta chains from one sample, sequenced in a study of shared clonotypes between healthy human individuals. Repertoires were generated with immunoSEQ multiplex PCR, while TCRdb's copy carries only in-frame clones and drops some. In the table there are 1.5 million to 1.9 million clones, nearly 99% of which are singletons. The source material was naive CD4+ T cells sorted from blood. As to subset: CD45RA+ positively selected. These receptors were taken from a man aged 30 to 45 in good health.

The chain employs TRBV7-6 and TRBJ2-2, with 8 bases aligning to TRBD2. Germline V gene sequence: CDR1 SGHVS, CDR2 FNYEAQ. V trimming: 6 bases; J trimming: 5 bases; junction bases outside the gene matches: 11. The CDR3 is 16 residues long. Here the CDR3 reads CASSLIAGSGTGELFF. Here the CDR3 DNA reads TGTGCCAGCAGTTTAATAGCGGGAAGTGGGACCGGGGAGCTGTTTTTT.

V usage is TRBV10-3 and J usage is TRBJ2-1; 8 nucleotides line up with TRBD2. The CDR3 length is 14 residues. CDR1 ENHRY and CDR2 SYGVKD come from the germline V gene. The J segment lost 6 bases and the V segment lost 7 bases, leaving 8 bases of the junction unmatched. CDR3 DNA sequence: TGTGCCATCAACCCGGGACTAGAAACCAATGAGCAGTTCTTC. It specifies CAINPGLETNEQFF.

The chain carries TRBV15 and TRBJ1-1; D possibly corresponds to TRBD1 (5 bases). Trimming took 5 bases from V and 7 from J, leaving 17 bases between them. CDR3 length: 14 residues. From germline, CDR1 is LNHNV and CDR2 YYDKDF (reference sequence). CDR3 coding DNA: TGTGCCACCAGCCCCTTGGGGGTTAGAGATGAAGCTTTCTTT. Residues: CATSPLGVRDEAFF.

The genes are TRBV6-1 and TRBJ2-2, with 14 bases identical to TRBD2. V was clipped by 2 bases and J by 10 bases; unmatched bases: 12. Germline V gene lookup returns CDR1 MNHNS and CDR2 SASEGT. CDR3 size: 18 residues. The CDR3 sequence: CASSELDPTSGRAVELFF. Written as DNA, the CDR3 is TGTGCCAGCAGTGAACTGGACCCGACTAGCGGGAGGGCTGTGGAGCTGTTTTTT.

The rearrangement joins TRBV4-3 to TRBJ2-1; no clear D gene. The CDR3 sequence is 14 residues long. The V gene's germline CDR1 is LGHNA and CDR2 YSLEER. Trimming took 3 bases from V and 4 from J, leaving 10 bases between them. For the CDR3, the DNA is TGCGCCAGCAGCCATCCTGACTCGTACAATGAGCAGTTCTTC. Translated: CASSHPDSYNEQFF.

This clone was seen once. This chain connects TRBV19 to TRBJ1-5; the match to TRBD1 covers 9 bases. J lost 9 bases, V lost 4 bases, and 13 bases had no gene match. This CDR3 has 16 amino acids. CDR1 and CDR2 from the germline V gene are LNHDA and SQIVND (reference sequence). In DNA form, the CDR3 reads TGTGCCAGTAGTACTTCCGGGACAGGGACCTTTCGGCCCCAGCATTTT. It specifies CASSTSGTGTFRPQHF.

V gene TRBV2 combines with J gene TRBJ1-5, with 8 bases aligning to TRBD1. Germline assignment: CDR1 SNHLY and CDR2 FYNNEI. Trimming cost V 2 bases and J 2 bases; bases outside gene matches: 2. The CDR3 length is 15 residues. This CDR3 reads CASSESTGGNQPQHF. The CDR3 coding sequence is TGTGCCAGCAGTGAATCGACAGGGGGCAATCAGCCCCAGCATTTT.